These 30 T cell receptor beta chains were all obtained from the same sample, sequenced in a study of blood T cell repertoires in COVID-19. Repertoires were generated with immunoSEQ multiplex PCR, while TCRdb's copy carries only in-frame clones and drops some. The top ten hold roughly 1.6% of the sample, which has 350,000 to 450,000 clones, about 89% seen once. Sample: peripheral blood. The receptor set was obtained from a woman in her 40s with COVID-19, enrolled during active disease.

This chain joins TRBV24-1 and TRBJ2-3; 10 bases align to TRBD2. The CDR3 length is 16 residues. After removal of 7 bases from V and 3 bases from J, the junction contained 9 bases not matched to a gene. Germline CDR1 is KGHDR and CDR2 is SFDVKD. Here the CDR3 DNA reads TGTGCCACCAGCCCCGGGACTAGCGATGGAACAGATACGCAGTATTTT. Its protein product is CATSPGTSDGTDTQYF.

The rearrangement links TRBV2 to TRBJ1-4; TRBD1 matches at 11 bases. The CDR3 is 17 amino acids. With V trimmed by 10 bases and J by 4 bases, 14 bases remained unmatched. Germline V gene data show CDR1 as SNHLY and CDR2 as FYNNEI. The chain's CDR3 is CATLKGTGGAYNEKLFF. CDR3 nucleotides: TGTGCCACCCTGAAGGGGACAGGGGGAGCGTATAATGAAAAACTGTTTTTT.

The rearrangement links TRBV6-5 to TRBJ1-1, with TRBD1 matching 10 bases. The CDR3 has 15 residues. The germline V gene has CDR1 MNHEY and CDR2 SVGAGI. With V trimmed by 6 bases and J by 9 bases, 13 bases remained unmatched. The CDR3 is CASRNRGTGAGQAFF. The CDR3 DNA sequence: TGTGCCAGCAGAAATCGGGGGACAGGGGCGGGTCAAGCTTTCTTT.

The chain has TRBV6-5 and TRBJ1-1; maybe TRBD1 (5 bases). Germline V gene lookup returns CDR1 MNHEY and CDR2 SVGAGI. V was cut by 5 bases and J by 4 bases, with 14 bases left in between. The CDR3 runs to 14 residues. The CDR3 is CASSSSGLGTEAFF. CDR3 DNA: TGTGCCAGCAGTAGCTCAGGGCTTGGCACTGAAGCTTTCTTT.

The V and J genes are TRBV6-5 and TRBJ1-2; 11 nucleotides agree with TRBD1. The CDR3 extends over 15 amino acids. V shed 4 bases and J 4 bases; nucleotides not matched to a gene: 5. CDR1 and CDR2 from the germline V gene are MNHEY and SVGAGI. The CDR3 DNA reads TGTGCCAGCAGTTGGGGACAGGGGGTCGGCTATGGCTACACCTTC. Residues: CASSWGQGVGYGYTF.

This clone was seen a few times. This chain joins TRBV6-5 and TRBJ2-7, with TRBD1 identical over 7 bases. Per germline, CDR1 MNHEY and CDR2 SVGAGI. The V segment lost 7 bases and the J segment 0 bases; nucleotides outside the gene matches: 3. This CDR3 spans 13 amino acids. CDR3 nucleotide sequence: TGTGCCAGCAACCGGGACAGCTCCTACGAGCAGTACTTC. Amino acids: CASNRDSSYEQYF.

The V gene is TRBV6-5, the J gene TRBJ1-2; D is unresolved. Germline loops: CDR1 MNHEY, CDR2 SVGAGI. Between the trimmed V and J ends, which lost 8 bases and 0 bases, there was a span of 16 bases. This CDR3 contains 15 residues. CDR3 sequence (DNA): TGTGCCAGCCTGGAACCGGGTCCCGCTAACTATGGCTACACCTTC. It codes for CASLEPGPANYGYTF.

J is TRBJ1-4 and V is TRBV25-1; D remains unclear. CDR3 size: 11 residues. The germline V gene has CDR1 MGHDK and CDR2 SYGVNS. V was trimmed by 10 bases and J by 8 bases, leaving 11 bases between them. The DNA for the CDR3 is TGTGCCACAAGTACCGGGGAAAAACTGTTTTTT. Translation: CATSTGEKLFF.

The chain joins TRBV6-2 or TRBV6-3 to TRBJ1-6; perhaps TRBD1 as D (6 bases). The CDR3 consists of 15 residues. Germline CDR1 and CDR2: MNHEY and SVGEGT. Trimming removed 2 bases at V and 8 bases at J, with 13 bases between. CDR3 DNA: TGTGCCAGCAGTTACGGCGGCAGGACAGATTCACCCCTCCACTTT. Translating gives CASSYGGRTDSPLHF.

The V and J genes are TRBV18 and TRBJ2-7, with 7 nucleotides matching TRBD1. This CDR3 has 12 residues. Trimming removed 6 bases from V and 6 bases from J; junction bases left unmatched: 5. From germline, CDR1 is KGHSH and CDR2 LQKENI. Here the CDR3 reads CASSGDRGEQYF. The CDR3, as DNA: TGTGCCAGCTCGGGGGACAGAGGCGAGCAGTACTTC.

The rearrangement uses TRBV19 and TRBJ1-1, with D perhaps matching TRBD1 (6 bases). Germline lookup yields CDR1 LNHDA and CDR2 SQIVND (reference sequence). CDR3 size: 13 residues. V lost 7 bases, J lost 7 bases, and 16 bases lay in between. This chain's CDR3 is CASTRAGGGEAFF. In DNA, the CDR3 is TGTGCCAGTACCAGAGCTGGGGGCGGTGAAGCTTTCTTT. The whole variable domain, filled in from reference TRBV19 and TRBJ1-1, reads DGGITQSPKYLFRKEGQNVTLSCEQNLNHDAMYWYRQDPGQGLRLIYYSQIVNDFQKGDIAEGYSVSREKKESFPLTVTSAQKNPTAFYLCASTRAGGGEAFFGQGTRLTVV.

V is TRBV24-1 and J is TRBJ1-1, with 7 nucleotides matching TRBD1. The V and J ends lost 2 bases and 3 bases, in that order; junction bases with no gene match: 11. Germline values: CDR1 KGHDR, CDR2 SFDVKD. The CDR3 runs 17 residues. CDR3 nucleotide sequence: TGTGCCACCAGTGATTCGTCGGGGCAGGGGGGTTACACTGAAGCTTTCTTT. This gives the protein CATSDSSGQGGYTEAFF.

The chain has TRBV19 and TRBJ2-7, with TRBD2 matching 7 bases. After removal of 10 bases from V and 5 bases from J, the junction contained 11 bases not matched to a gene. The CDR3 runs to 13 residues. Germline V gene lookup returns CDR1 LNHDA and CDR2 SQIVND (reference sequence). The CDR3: CATTGTTHHEQYF. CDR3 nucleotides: TGTGCCACCACGGGGACTACCCACCACGAGCAGTACTTC.

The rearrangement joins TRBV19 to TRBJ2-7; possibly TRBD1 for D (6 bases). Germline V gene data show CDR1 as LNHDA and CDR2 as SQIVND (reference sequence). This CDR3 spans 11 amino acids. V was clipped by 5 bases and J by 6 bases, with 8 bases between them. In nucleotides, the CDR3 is TGTGCCAGTAGTTTCAGGGGCGAGCAGTACTTC. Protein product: CASSFRGEQYF.

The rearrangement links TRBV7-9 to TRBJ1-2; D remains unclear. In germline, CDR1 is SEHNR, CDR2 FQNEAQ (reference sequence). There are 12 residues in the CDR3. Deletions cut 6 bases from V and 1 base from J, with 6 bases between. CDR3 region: CASRRGNYGYTF. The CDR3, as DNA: TGTGCCAGCAGGCGGGGTAACTATGGCTACACCTTC.

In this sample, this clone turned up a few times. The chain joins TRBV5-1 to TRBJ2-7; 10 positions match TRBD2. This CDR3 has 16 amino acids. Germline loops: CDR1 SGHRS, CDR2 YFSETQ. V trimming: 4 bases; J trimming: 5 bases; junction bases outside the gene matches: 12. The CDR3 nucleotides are TGCGCCAGCAGCCGGGAGGGTCGACTAGCGGGCAACGAGCAGTACTTC. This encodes CASSREGRLAGNEQYF.

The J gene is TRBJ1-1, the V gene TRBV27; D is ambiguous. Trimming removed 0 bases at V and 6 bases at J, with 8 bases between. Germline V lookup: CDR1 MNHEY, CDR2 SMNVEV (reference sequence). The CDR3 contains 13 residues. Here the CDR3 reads CASSLSVGAEAFF. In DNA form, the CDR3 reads TGTGCCAGCAGTTTATCGGTCGGGGCTGAAGCTTTCTTT.

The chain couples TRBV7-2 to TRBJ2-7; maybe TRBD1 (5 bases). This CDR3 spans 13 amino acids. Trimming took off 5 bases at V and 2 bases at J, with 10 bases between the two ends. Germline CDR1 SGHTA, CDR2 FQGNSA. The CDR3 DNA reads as TGTGCCAGCAGCCGATGGGGCCCCTACGAGCAGTACTTC. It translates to CASSRWGPYEQYF.

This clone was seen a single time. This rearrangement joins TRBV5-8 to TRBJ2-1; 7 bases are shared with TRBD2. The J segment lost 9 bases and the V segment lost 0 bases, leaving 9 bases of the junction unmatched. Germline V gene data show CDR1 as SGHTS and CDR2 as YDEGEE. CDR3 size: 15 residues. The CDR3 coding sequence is TGTGCCAGCAGCTTGGTCCGGGGGAGGGCGCGTGAGCAGTTCTTC. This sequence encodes CASSLVRGRAREQFF.

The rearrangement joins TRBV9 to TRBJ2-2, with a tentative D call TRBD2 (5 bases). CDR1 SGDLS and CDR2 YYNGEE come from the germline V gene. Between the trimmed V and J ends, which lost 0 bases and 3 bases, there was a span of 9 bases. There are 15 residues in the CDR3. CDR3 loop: CASSVEAADTGELFF. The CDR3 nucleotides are TGTGCCAGCAGCGTAGAGGCAGCGGACACCGGGGAGCTGTTTTTT. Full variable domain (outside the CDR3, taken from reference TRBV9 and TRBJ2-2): DSGVTQTPKHLITATGQRVTLRCSPRSGDLSVYWYQQSLDQGLQFLIQYYNGEERAKGNILERFSAQQFPDLHSELNLSSLELGDSALYFCASSVEAADTGELFFGEGSRLTVL.

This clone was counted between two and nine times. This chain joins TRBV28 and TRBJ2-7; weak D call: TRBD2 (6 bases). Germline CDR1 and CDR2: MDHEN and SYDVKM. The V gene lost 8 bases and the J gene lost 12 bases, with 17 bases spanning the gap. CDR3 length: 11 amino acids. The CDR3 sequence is CASGTLLARYF. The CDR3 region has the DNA TGTGCCAGCGGCACCCTCCTAGCGCGGTACTTC. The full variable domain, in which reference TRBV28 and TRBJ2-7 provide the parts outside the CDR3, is DVKVTQSSRYLVKRTGEKVFLECVQDMDHENMFWYRQDPGLGLRLIYFSYDVKMKEKGDIPEGYSVSREKKERFSLILESASTNQTSMYLCASGTLLARYFGPGTRLTVT.

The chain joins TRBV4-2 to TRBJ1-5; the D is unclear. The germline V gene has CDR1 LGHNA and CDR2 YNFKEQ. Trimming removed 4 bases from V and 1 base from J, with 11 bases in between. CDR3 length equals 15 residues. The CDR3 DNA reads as TGTGCCAGCAGCCCCCCTTGGGCGAGCAATCAGCCCCAGCATTTT. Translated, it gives CASSPPWASNQPQHF.

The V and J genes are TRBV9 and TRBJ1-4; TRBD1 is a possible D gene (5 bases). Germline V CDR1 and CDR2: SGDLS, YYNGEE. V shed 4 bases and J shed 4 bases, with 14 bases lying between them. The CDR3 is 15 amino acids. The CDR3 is CASSPKGEGNEKLFF. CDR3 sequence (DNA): TGTGCCAGCAGCCCCAAAGGGGAGGGTAATGAAAAACTGTTTTTT. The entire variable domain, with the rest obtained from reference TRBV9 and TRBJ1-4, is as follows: DSGVTQTPKHLITATGQRVTLRCSPRSGDLSVYWYQQSLDQGLQFLIQYYNGEERAKGNILERFSAQQFPDLHSELNLSSLELGDSALYFCASSPKGEGNEKLFFGSGTQLSVL.

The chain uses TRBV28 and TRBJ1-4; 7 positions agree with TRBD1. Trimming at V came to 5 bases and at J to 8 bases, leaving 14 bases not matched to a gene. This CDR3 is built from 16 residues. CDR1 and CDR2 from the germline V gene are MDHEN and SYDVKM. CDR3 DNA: TGTGCCAGCAGTCCCCACCACAGGGGAGTTGGAGAAAAACTGTTTTTT. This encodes CASSPHHRGVGEKLFF.

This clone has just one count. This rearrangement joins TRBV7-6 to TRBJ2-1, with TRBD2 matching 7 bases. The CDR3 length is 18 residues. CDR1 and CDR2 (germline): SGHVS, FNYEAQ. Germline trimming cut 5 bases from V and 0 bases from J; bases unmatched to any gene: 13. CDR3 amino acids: CASSARGGSPSSYNEQFF. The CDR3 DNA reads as TGTGCCAGCAGCGCCCGCGGCGGGAGTCCAAGCTCCTACAATGAGCAGTTCTTC.

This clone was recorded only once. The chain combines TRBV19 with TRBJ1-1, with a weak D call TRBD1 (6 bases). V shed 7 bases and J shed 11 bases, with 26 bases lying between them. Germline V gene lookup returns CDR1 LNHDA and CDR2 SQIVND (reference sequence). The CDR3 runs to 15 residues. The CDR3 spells CASKRGLTGDLGAFF. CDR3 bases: TGTGCCAGTAAAAGAGGCTTGACAGGAGACCTGGGGGCTTTCTTT.

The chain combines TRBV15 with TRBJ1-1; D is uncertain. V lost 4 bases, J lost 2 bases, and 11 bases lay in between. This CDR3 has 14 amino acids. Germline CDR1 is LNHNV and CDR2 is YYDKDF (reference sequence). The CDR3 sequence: CATSTTYPNTEAFF. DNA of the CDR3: TGTGCCACCAGCACAACATATCCTAACACTGAAGCTTTCTTT.

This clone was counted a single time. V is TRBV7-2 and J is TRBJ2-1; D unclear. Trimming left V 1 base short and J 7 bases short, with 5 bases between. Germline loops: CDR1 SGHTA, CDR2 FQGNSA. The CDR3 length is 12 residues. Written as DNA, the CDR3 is TGTGCCAGCAGCTTAGTTTATAATGAGCAGTTCTTC. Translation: CASSLVYNEQFF.

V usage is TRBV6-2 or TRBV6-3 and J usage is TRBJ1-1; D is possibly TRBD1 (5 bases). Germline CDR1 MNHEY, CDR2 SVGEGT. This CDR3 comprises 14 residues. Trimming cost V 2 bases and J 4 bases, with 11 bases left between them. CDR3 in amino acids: CASSYGRGGTEAFF. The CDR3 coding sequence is TGTGCCAGCAGTTACGGCCGGGGGGGCACTGAAGCTTTCTTT.

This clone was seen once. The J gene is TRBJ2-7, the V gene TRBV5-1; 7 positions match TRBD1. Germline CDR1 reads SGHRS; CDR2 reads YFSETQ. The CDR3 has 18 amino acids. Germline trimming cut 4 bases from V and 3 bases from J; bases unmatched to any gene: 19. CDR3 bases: TGCGCCAGCAGCCTATCTTGGAGTCGGGACAGAGCAGACTACGAGCAGTACTTC. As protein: CASSLSWSRDRADYEQYF. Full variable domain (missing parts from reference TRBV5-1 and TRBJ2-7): KAGVTQTPRYLIKTRGQQVTLSCSPISGHRSVSWYQQTPGQGLQFLFEYFSETQRNKGNFPGRFSGRQFSNSRSEMNVSTLELGDSALYLCASSLSWSRDRADYEQYFGPGTRLTVT.